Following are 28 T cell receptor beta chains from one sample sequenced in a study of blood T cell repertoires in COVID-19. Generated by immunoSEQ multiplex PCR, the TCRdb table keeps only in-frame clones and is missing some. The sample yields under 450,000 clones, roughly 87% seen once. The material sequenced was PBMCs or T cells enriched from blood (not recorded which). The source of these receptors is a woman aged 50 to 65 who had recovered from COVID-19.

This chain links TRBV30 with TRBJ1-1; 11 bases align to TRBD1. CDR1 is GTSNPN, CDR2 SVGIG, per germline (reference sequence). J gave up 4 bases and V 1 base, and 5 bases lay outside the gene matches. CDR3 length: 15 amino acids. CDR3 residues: CAWSGTGGLGTEAFF. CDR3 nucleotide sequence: TGTGCCTGGAGTGGGACAGGGGGCCTTGGCACTGAAGCTTTCTTT.

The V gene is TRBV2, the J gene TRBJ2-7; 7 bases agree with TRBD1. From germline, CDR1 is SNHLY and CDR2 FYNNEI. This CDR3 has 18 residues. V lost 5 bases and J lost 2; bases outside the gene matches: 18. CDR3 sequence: CASSLQGPHTPTAYEQYF. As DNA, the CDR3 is TGTGCCAGCAGTTTACAGGGGCCTCACACCCCGACCGCCTACGAGCAGTACTTC.

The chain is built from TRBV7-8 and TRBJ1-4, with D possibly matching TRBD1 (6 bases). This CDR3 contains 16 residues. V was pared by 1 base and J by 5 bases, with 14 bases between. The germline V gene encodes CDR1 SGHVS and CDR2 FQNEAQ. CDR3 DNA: TGTGCCAGCAGCTTAGAGGTCGGCAGGGGAAATGAAAAACTGTTTTTT. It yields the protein CASSLEVGRGNEKLFF.

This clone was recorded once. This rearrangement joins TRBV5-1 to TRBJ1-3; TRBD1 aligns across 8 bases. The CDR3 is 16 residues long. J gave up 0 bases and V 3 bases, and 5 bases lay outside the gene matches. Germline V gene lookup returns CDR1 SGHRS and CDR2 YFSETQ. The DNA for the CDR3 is TGCGCCAGCAGCTCCCTTGACAGGGGCTCTGGAAACACCATATATTTT. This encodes CASSSLDRGSGNTIYF.

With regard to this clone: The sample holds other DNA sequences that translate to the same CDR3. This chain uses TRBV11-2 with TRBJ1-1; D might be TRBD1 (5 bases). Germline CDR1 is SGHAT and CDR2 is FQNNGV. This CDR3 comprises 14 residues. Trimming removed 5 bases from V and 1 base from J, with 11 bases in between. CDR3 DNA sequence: TGTGCCAGCAGCACAGGACAACCGAACACTGAAGCTTTCTTT. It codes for CASSTGQPNTEAFF.

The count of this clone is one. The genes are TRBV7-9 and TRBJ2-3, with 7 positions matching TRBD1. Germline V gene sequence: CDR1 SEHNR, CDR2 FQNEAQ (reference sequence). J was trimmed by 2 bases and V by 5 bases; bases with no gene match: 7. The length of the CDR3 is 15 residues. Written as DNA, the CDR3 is TGTGCCAGCAGCCGAACGGGACAGCACACAGATACGCAGTATTTT. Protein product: CASSRTGQHTDTQYF.

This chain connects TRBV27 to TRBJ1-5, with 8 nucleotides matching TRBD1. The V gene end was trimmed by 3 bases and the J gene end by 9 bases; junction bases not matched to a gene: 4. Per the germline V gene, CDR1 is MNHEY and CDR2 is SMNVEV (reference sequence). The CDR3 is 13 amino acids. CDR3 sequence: CASSLDRVSPQHF. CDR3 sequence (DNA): TGTGCCAGCAGTTTGGACAGGGTGTCGCCCCAGCATTTT.

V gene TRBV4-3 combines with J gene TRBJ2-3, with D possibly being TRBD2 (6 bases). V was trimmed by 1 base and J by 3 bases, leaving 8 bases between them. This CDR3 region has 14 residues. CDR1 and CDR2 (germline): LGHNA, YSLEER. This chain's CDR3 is CASSQVLATDTQYF. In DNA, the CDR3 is TGCGCCAGCAGCCAAGTCCTAGCGACAGATACGCAGTATTTT.

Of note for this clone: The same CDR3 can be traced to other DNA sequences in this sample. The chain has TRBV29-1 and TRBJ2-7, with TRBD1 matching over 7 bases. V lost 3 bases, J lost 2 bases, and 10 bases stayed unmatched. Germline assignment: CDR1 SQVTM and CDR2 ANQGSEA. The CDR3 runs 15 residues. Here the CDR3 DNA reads TGCAGCGTTGAGGGTGGGGACAGAAGCCCCTACGAGCAGTACTTC. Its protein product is CSVEGGDRSPYEQYF.

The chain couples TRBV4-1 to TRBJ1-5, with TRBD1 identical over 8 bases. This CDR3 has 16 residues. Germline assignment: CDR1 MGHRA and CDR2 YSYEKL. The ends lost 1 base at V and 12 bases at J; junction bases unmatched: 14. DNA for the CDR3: TGCGCCAGCAGCCAAGTAAGTTCAGGGGGCCCGCAGGGCCAGCATTTT. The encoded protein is CASSQVSSGGPQGQHF.

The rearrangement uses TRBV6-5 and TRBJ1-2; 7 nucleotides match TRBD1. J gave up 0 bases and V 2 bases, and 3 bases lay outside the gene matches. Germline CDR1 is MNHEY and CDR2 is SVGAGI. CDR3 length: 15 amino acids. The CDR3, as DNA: TGTGCCAGCAGTTACCAGGGGGGAGCTAACTATGGCTACACCTTC. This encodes CASSYQGGANYGYTF.

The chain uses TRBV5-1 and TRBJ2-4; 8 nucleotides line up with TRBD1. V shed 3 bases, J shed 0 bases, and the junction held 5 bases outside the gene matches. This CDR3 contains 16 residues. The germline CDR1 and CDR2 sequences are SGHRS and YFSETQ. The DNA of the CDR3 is TGCGCCAGCAGCTCCGGGACAGGCCTAGCCAAAAACATTCAGTACTTC. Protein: CASSSGTGLAKNIQYF.

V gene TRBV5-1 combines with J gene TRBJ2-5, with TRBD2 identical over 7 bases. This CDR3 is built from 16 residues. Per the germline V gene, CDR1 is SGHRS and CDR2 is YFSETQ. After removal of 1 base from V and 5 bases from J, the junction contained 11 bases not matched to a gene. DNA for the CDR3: TGCGCCAGCAGCTTGACAGCGGGGCACCCTCGGGAGACCCAGTACTTC. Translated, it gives CASSLTAGHPRETQYF.

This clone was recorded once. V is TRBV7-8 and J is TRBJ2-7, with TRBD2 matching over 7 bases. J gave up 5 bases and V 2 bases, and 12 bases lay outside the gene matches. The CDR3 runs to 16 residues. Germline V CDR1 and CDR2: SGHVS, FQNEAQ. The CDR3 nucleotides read TGTGCCAGCAGCTTAATCGCTAGCGGTAGGCTGCACGAGCAGTACTTC. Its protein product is CASSLIASGRLHEQYF.

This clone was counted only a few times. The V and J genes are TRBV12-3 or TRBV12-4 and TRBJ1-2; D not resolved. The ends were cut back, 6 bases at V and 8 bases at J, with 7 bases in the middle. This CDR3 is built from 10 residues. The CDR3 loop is CASRTRGYTF. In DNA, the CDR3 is TGTGCCAGCAGAACGAGGGGCTACACCTTC.

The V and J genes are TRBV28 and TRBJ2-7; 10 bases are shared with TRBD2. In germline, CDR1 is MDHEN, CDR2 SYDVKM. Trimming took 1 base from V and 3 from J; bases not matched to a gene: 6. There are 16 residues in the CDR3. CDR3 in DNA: TGTGCCAGCAGTTTATTCTCCCTAGCGGGAGTCTACGAGCAGTACTTC. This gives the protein CASSLFSLAGVYEQYF.

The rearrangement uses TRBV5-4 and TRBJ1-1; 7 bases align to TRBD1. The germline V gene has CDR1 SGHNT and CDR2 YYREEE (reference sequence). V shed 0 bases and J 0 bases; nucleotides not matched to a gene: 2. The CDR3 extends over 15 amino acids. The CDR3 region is CASSLVGQLNTEAFF. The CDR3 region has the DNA TGTGCCAGCAGCTTGGTGGGACAGCTGAACACTGAAGCTTTCTTT.

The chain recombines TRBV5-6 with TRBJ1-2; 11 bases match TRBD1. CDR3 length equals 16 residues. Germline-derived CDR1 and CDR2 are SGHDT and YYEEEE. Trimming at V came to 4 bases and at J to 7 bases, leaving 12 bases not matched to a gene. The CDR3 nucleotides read TGTGCCAGCAGCAGGGGACAGGGGGGCCCTCCCACTGGCTACACCTTC. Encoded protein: CASSRGQGGPPTGYTF. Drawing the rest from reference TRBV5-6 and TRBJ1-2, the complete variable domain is DAGVTQSPTHLIKTRGQQVTLRCSPKSGHDTVSWYQQALGQGPQFIFQYYEEEERQRGNFPDRFSGHQFPNYSSELNVNALLLGDSALYLCASSRGQGGPPTGYTFGSGTRLTVV.

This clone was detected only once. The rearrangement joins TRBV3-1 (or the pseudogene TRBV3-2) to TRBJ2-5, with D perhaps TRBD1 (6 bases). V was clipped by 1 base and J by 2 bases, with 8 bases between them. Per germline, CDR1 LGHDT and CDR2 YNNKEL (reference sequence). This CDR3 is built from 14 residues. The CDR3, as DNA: TGTGCCAGCAGCCAAGTACAGGGTCAAGAGACCCAGTACTTC. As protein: CASSQVQGQETQYF.

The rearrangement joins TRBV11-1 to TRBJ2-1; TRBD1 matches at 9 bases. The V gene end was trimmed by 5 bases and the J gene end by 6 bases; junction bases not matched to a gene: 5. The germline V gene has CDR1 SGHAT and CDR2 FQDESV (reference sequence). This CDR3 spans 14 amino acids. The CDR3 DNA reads TGTGCCAGCAGCGTAGACAGGGGGACCAATGAGCAGTTCTTC. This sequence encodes CASSVDRGTNEQFF.

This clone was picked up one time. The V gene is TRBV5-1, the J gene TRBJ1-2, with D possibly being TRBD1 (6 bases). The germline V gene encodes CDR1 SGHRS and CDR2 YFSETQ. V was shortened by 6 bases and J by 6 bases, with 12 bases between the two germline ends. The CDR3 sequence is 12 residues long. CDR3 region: CASTQKGDGYTF. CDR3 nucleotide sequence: TGCGCCAGCACCCAAAAGGGGGATGGCTACACCTTC.

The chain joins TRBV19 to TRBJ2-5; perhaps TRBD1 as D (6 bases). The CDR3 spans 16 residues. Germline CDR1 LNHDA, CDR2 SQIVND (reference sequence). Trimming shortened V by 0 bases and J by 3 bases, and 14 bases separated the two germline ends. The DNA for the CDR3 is TGTGCCAGTAGTATAGATCTAGGCAGGGGAAAAGAGACCCAGTACTTC. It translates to CASSIDLGRGKETQYF. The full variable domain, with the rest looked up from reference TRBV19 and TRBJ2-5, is DGGITQSPKYLFRKEGQNVTLSCEQNLNHDAMYWYRQDPGQGLRLIYYSQIVNDFQKGDIAEGYSVSREKKESFPLTVTSAQKNPTAFYLCASSIDLGRGKETQYFGPGTRLLVL.

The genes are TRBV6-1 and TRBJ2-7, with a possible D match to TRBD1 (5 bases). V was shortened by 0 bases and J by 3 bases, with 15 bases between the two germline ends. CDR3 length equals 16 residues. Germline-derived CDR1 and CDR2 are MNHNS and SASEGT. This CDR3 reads CASSEARTSTHYEQYF. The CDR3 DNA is TGTGCCAGCAGTGAAGCACGGACATCCACCCACTACGAGCAGTACTTC.

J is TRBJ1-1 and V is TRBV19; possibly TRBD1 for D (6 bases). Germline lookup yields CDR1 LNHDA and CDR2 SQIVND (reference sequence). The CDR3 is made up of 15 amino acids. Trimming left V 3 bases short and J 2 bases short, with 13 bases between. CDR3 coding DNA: TGTGCCAGTAGTATCCTAAGGACAGTCAACACTGAAGCTTTCTTT. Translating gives CASSILRTVNTEAFF.

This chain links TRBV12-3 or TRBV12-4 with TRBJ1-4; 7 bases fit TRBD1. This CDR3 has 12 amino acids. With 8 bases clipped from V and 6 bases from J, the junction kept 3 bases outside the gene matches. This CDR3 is CASVGTDEKLFF. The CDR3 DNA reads TGTGCCAGCGTCGGGACAGATGAAAAACTGTTTTTT.

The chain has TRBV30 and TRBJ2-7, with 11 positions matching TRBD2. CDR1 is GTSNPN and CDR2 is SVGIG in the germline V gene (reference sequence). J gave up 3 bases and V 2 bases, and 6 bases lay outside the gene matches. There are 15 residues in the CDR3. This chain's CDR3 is CAWSFAGTSGYEQYF. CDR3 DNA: TGTGCCTGGAGTTTCGCCGGGACTAGCGGCTACGAGCAGTACTTC.

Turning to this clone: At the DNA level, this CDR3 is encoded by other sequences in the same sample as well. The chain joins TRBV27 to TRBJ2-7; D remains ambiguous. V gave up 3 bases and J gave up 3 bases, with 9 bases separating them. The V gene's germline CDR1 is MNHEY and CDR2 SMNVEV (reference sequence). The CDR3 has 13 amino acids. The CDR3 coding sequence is TGTGCCAGCAGTTTGACTGGCAGCTACGAGCAGTACTTC. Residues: CASSLTGSYEQYF.

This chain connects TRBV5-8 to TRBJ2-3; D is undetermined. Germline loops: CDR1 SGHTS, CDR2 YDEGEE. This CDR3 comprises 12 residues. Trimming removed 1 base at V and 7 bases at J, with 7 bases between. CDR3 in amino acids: CASSLIYNTQYF. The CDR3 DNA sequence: TGTGCCAGCAGCTTGATTTACAATACGCAGTATTTT.